The 16 T cell receptor beta chains below all came from one sample that was sequenced in a study of T cells in Graves' hyperthyroidism and ophthalmopathy. The CDR3 regions of TCR beta were amplified from RNA transcripts. The HTBI set primed first-round TCR CDR3 RT-PCR. A single record per CDR3 protein comes from TCRdb applying MiXCR to the multiplex PCR reads. The sample consists of under 400,000 distinct CDR3 sequences, roughly 20% of them appearing once. The sample taken for sequencing was blood. These receptors all stem from a woman in her forties or fifties with Graves' hyperthyroidism.

This clonotype was counted between two and nine times. The chain is built from TRBV6-1 and TRBJ1-1; D is ambiguous. Trimming took 5 bases from V and 7 from J, leaving 5 bases between them. CDR3 length: 10 amino acids. CDR1 MNHNS and CDR2 SASEGT come from the germline V gene. CDR3 protein: CASSYDEAFF. The CDR3 bases are TGTGCCAGCAGTTACGATGAAGCTTTCTTT.

The genes are TRBV6-1 and TRBJ2-1, with 8 bases that match TRBD2. V was clipped by 6 bases and J by 4 bases; unmatched bases: 17. Germline values: CDR1 MNHNS, CDR2 SASEGT. CDR3 length: 18 amino acids. CDR3 sequence: CASRHSLTGGIAYNEQFF. The CDR3 nucleotides read TGTGCCAGCAGGCACTCCCTAACGGGAGGGATCGCTTACAATGAGCAGTTCTTC.

The chain employs TRBV7-8 and TRBJ2-5, with D uncertain. Looked up from germline, CDR1 is SGHVS and CDR2 is FQNEAQ. This CDR3 region has 16 residues. Trimming pared 5 bases from V and 0 bases from J, leaving 16 bases between. The CDR3 DNA is TGTGCCAGCAGCCCCGAGATCGGCGAATACCAAGAGACCCAGTACTTC. Its translation: CASSPEIGEYQETQYF.

This clonotype was observed a handful of times. The CDR3 region has the DNA TGTGCCAGCAGCTTGCTACAGGGGGCCCATTATGGCTACACCTTC. Translated, it gives CASSLLQGAHYGYTF. V gene TRBV7-8 combines with J gene TRBJ1-2, with 9 bases lining up with TRBD1. The CDR3 contains 15 residues. Germline trimming cut 3 bases from V and 5 bases from J; bases unmatched to any gene: 7. The germline CDR1 and CDR2 sequences are SGHVS and FQNEAQ.

The CDR3 sequence: CASSSRISEKLFF. CDR3 in DNA: TGTGCCAGCAGCTCCAGAATAAGTGAAAAACTGTTTTTT. The J gene is TRBJ1-4, the V gene TRBV7-9; D uncertain. The CDR3 is 13 amino acids. Trimming left V 4 bases short and J 7 bases short, with 10 bases between. Germline CDR1 and CDR2: SEHNR and FQNEAQ (reference sequence).

This clonotype was counted at least ten times. The chain employs TRBV20-1 and TRBJ1-5, with TRBD1 as a possible D gene (5 bases). Germline V gene lookup returns CDR1 DFQATT and CDR2 SNEGSKA (reference sequence). The CDR3 sequence is 17 residues long. V was pared by 0 bases and J by 2 bases, with 17 bases between. The CDR3 DNA follows: TGCAGTGCTAGAGATCTCTTCGGTGAACAGGGCAATCAGCCCCAGCATTTT. This encodes CSARDLFGEQGNQPQHF.

This clonotype was detected only once. V usage is TRBV5-1 and J usage is TRBJ1-5; maybe TRBD1 (6 bases). Trimming removed 4 bases at V and 5 bases at J, with 22 bases between. The CDR3 extends over 17 amino acids. Germline V gene lookup returns CDR1 SGHRS and CDR2 YFSETQ. In DNA form, the CDR3 reads TGCGCCAGCAGCGTTGTCAGGGGAGAAAGGCAGGATCAGCCCCAGCATTTT. It yields the protein CASSVVRGERQDQPQHF. The full variable domain, in which reference TRBV5-1 and TRBJ1-5 provide the parts outside the CDR3, is KAGVTQTPRYLIKTRGQQVTLSCSPISGHRSVSWYQQTPGQGLQFLFEYFSETQRNKGNFPGRFSGRQFSNSRSEMNVSTLELGDSALYLCASSVVRGERQDQPQHFGDGTRLSIL.

The sample holds a few counts of this clonotype. V and J are TRBV14 and TRBJ2-7; 11 nucleotides line up with TRBD2. After removal of 3 bases from V and 2 bases from J, the junction contained 3 bases not matched to a gene. The length of the CDR3 is 15 residues. CDR1 is SGHDN, CDR2 FVKESK, per germline. The CDR3 nucleotides read TGTGCCAGCAGCCACGGGACTAGCGGAACCTACGAGCAGTACTTC. Amino acid sequence: CASSHGTSGTYEQYF.

This clonotype showed up just a few times. The chain is built from TRBV20-1 and TRBJ2-5; the D gene is possibly TRBD2 (5 bases). This CDR3 has 18 residues. The V end lost 6 bases, the J end lost 3 bases, and 29 bases lay between the germline ends. Germline lookup yields CDR1 DFQATT and CDR2 SNEGSKA (reference sequence). CDR3: CSASPIGGAARQKETQYF. DNA of the CDR3: TGCAGTGCATCCCCCATCGGTGGAGCGGCAAGACAAAAAGAGACCCAGTACTTC.

The rearrangement uses TRBV12-3 or TRBV12-4 and TRBJ2-3; TRBD2 aligns across 10 bases. V shed 7 bases and J 4 bases; nucleotides not matched to a gene: 11. The CDR3 sequence is 16 residues long. In nucleotides, the CDR3 is TGTGCCAGCAAGACCGAGCGGGGGGGCCTCTCAGATACGCAGTATTTT. Protein: CASKTERGGLSDTQYF.

This clonotype was recorded at least ten times. The chain is built from TRBV11-2 and TRBJ2-3, with 8 bases that match TRBD2. The germline V gene has CDR1 SGHAT and CDR2 FQNNGV. This CDR3 comprises 16 residues. V gave up 5 bases and J gave up 2 bases; unmatched junction bases: 9. CDR3 loop: CASSSGLASLTDTQYF. The DNA for the CDR3 is TGTGCCAGCAGCAGTGGACTAGCATCCCTCACAGATACGCAGTATTTT.

This clonotype appeared a few times. The rearrangement uses TRBV5-1 and TRBJ1-1; the D gene is possibly TRBD1 (5 bases). Trimming stripped 4 bases from V and 0 bases from J, with 13 bases between. Germline values: CDR1 SGHRS, CDR2 YFSETQ. The CDR3 is made up of 15 amino acids. The CDR3 region is CASSAIGTMNTEAFF. DNA for the CDR3: TGCGCCAGCAGCGCTATTGGGACTATGAACACTGAAGCTTTCTTT.

The sample holds many counts of this clonotype. This chain joins TRBV2 and TRBJ1-5, with a possible D match to TRBD1 (5 bases). The CDR3 loop spans 15 amino acids. With 5 bases removed from V and 2 bases from J, the gap between germline ends came to 13 bases. Germline-derived CDR1 and CDR2 are SNHLY and FYNNEI. In nucleotides, the CDR3 is TGTGCCAGCAGTCTGACAGTCCCGGGCAATCAGCCCCAGCATTTT. Residues: CASSLTVPGNQPQHF.

The J gene is TRBJ2-7, the V gene TRBV20-1, with unresolved D. The CDR3 contains 15 residues. V was cut by 3 bases and J by 2 bases, with 17 bases left in between. Germline V lookup: CDR1 DFQATT, CDR2 SNEGSKA (reference sequence). This CDR3 is CSARPPTAAPYEQYF. The CDR3 region has the DNA TGCAGTGCTAGGCCCCCGACTGCCGCTCCCTACGAGCAGTACTTC.

This clonotype was observed a handful of times. The J gene is TRBJ2-3, the V gene TRBV4-1, with D perhaps matching TRBD2 (5 bases). CDR1 is MGHRA, CDR2 YSYEKL, per germline. The CDR3 is made up of 14 amino acids. Trimming pared 5 bases from V and 10 bases from J, leaving 19 bases between. The CDR3 region is CASSGLPLGMAQYF. The CDR3 bases are TGCGCCAGCAGCGGACTTCCTCTGGGGATGGCGCAGTATTTT.

This clonotype was counted between two and nine times. The genes are TRBV13 and TRBJ1-4; D unresolved. The CDR3 contains 13 residues. From germline, CDR1 is PRHDT and CDR2 FYEKMQ (reference sequence). The germline V and J ends were trimmed by 5 bases and 4 bases, with 8 bases remaining between them. CDR3 bases: TGTGCCAGCAGCCCGGGCCTTAATGAAAAACTGTTTTTT. Protein product: CASSPGLNEKLFF. Variable domain in full (rest from reference TRBV13 and TRBJ1-4): AAGVIQSPRHLIKEKRETATLKCYPIPRHDTVYWYQQGPGQDPQFLISFYEKMQSDKGSIPDRFSAQQFSDYHSELNMSSLELGDSALYFCASSPGLNEKLFFGSGTQLSVL.